The following is a T cell receptor (beta chain) sequence with its context. The antigen is undetermined. This sample is drawn from a study of CD8 T cells in ankylosing spondylitis. Notes on the study in general: Matched ankylosing spondylitis synovial fluid reportedly contained a significantly enriched population of disease-linked clones.

Via MiXCR, TCRdb re-called the 5' RACE reads, giving one row per CDR3 protein. Seen here are a few hundred thousand distinct CDR3 sequences, roughly a tenth observed once, and the top ten hold 21%. This CDR3 spans 15 amino acids. Germline trimming cut 6 bases from V and 0 bases from J; bases unmatched to any gene: 5. Germline CDR1 and CDR2: DFQATT and SNEGSKA (reference sequence). The sequence derives from a male donor with ankylosing spondylitis or in good health (not recorded which). Sequencing was performed on blood, either unsorted or a sorted T cell fraction (not recorded which). V and J are TRBV20-1 and TRBJ2-5; 12 positions match TRBD2. The CDR3 region is CSATRLAGDQETQYF. The CDR3 DNA sequence: TGCAGTGCGACAAGACTAGCGGGGGACCAAGAGACCCAGTACTTC.